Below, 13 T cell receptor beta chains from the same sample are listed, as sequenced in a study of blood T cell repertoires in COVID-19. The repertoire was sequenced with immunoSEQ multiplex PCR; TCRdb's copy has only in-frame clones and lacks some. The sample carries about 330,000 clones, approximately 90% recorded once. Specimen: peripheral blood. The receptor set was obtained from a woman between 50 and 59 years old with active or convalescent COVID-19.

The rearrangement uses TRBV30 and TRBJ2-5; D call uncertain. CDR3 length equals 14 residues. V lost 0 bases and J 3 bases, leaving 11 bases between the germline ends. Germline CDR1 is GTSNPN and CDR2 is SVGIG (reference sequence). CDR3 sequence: CAWSVSRQKETQYF. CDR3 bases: TGTGCCTGGAGTGTATCTAGGCAGAAAGAGACCCAGTACTTC.

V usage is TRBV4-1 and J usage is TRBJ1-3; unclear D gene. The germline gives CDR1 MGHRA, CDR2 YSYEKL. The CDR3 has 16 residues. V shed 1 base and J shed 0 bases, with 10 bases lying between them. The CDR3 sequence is CASSQAHPISGNTIYF. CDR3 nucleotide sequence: TGCGCCAGCAGCCAAGCACATCCGATCTCTGGAAACACCATATATTTT.

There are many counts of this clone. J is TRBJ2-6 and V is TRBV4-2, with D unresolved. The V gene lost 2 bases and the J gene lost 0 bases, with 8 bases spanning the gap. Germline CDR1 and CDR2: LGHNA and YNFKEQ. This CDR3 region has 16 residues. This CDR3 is CASSQLTSSGANVLTF. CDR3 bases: TGTGCCAGCAGCCAACTCACCAGCTCTGGGGCCAACGTCCTGACTTTC.

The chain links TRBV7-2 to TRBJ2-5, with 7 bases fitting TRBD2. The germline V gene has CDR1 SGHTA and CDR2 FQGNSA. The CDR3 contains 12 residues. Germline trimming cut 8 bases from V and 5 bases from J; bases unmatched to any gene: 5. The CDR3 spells CASGRASETQYF. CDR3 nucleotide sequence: TGTGCCAGCGGGAGGGCGAGTGAGACCCAGTACTTC.

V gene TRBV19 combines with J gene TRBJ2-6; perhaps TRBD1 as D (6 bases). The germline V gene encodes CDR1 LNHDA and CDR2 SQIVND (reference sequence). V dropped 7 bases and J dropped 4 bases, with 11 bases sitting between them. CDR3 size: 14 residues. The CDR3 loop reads CASNQGQGANVLTF. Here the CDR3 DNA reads TGTGCCAGTAATCAGGGGCAAGGGGCCAACGTCCTGACTTTC.

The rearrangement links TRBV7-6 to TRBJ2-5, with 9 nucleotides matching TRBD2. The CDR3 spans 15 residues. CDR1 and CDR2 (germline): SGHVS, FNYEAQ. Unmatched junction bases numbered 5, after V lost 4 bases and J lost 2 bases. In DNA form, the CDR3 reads TGTGCCAGCAGCTCGGCTAGCGGGGTACAAGAGACCCAGTACTTC. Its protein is CASSSASGVQETQYF.

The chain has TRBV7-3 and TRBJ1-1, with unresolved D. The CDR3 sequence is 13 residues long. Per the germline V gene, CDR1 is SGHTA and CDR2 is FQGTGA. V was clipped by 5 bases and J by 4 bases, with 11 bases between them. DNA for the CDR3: TGTGCCAGCAGCCTCGGACTGGTCACTGAAGCTTTCTTT. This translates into CASSLGLVTEAFF.

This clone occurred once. The CDR3 bases are TGCGCCAGCAGCTTGGCCGGACAGGGACGGGGCGAGCAGTACTTC. It encodes CASSLAGQGRGEQYF. The chain is built from TRBV5-1 and TRBJ2-7, with 8 bases fitting TRBD1. The CDR3 contains 15 residues. V lost 0 bases, J lost 6 bases, and 8 bases stayed unmatched. Germline lookup yields CDR1 SGHRS and CDR2 YFSETQ.

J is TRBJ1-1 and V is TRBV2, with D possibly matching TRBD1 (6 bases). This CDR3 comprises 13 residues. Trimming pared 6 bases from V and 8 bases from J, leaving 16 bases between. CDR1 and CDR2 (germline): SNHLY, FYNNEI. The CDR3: CASRPRGQGEAFF. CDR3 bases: TGTGCCAGCAGGCCCAGGGGTCAGGGAGAAGCTTTCTTT.

CDR3 region: CSASPPSRTDTQYF. The CDR3, as DNA: TGCAGTGCTAGTCCTCCTTCCAGGACAGATACGCAGTATTTT. The genes are TRBV20-1 and TRBJ2-3, with D uncertain. Germline CDR1 is DFQATT and CDR2 is SNEGSKA (reference sequence). There are 14 residues in the CDR3. V lost 3 bases to trimming and J lost 3 bases, with 13 bases between them.

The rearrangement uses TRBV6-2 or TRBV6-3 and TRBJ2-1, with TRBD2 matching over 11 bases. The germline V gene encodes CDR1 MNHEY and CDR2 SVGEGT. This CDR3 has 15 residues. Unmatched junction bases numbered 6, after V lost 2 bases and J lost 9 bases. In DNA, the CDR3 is TGTGCCAGCAGTTACAAGGCTAGCGGGAGGCGTGAGCAGTTCTTC. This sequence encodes CASSYKASGRREQFF.

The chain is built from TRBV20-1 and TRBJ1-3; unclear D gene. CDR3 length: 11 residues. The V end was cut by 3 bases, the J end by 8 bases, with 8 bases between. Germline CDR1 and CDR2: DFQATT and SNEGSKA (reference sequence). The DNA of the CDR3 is TGCAGTGCTAGTACGAGTTACACCATATATTTT. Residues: CSASTSYTIYF.

The chain's CDR3 is CASSNLGADTQYF. CDR3 coding DNA: TGTGCCAGCAGCAACCTAGGAGCAGATACGCAGTATTTT. The chain couples TRBV14 to TRBJ2-3; D remains ambiguous. Germline lookup yields CDR1 SGHDN and CDR2 FVKESK. Trimming left V 5 bases short and J 4 bases short, with 10 bases between. This CDR3 is 13 amino acids long.